This T cell receptor beta chain is from a study of Ad26.COV2.S vaccination and SARS-CoV-2 variants. Overall study: Donor participated within the Ad26.COV2.S arm of the COV1001 trial. Once or twice, 56 days apart, Ad26.COV2.S was delivered intramuscularly. Study-level points and caveats: Substantial breadth in spike-specific CD8+ and CD4+ T cell responses was reportedly seen after vaccination. Analyses of TCR breadth and depth may have underestimated total T cell responses.

TCRdb's copy holds only in-frame clones and misses some; the assay was immunoSEQ multiplex PCR. The sample includes 510,000 or so clones, around nine tenths of them seen just once. Trimming took off 6 bases at V and 2 bases at J, with 13 bases between the two ends. Germline lookup yields CDR1 MNHEY and CDR2 SVGEGT. This CDR3 is built from 14 residues. About this clone itself: Its antigen is not known.

The sample's treatment: around 19 received Ad26.COV2.S at low or high dose, single or two shots; roughly five received placebo; per-sample allocation not given. Samples were taken on day 63 after the first vaccine or placebo injection. The clonotype was recovered from a person between 18 and 65 years old who received the Ad26.COV2.S COVID-19 vaccine or a placebo. The rearrangement joins TRBV6-2 or TRBV6-3 to TRBJ1-2; D is uncertain. The sample here was peripheral blood, taken in a trial of Ad26.COV2.S vaccine versus placebo. DNA of the CDR3: TGTGCCAGCAGCCCAGGCGTTGGCAACTATGGCTACACCTTC. Translated, it gives CASSPGVGNYGYTF.